Presented here are 4 T cell receptor beta chains from one specimen sequenced in a study of tumor-infiltrating lymphocytes in primary liver carcinoma. The template, about 550 ng total RNA, yielded TCR beta cDNA made with a constant-region primer. Each TCR beta library was derived from three nested multiplex PCR rounds that employed slightly modified ARM-PCR. TRBV1-TRBV30 forward primers paired with a C-beta reverse primer drove the first two PCR rounds, about 10 cycles each. TCRdb ran MiXCR on the multiplex PCR reads and lists one entry per CDR3 protein. The sample lists about 210,000 distinct CDR3 sequences; less than 65% were seen once. Out of unsorted whole blood came the blood RNA, and germline DNA was extracted as well. Material for sequencing was peripheral blood. Every receptor here comes from a woman in her sixties with primary liver carcinoma and hepatitis B virus infection.

As concerns this clonotype: Compared with germline, one end of the junction differs, possibly owing to a read error. This chain joins TRBV11-2 and TRBJ2-5; 15 bases match TRBD2. Per germline, CDR1 SGHAT and CDR2 FQNNGV. The CDR3 has 18 amino acids. CDR3 in amino acids: CASCSRTSGREGQKTQHF. The CDR3 region has the DNA TGTGCCAGCTGCTCCCGGACTAGCGGGAGGGAGGGGCAGAAGACCCAGCACTTC.

As concerns this clonotype: At one end, the junction sequence differs from germline, possibly due to a read error. The V gene is TRBV4-1, the J gene TRBJ1-5; weak D call: TRBD1 (5 bases). CDR1 MGHRA and CDR2 YSYEKL come from the germline V gene. CDR3 size: 15 residues. The CDR3 region has the DNA TGCGTCAGCAGTCGGGGCCTCCTGAGCAATAAGCCCCAGCATTTT. Amino acids: CVSSRGLLSNKPQHF.

Concerning this clonotype: Just one base apart from a much larger clone, this may be a read error. The chain combines TRBV29-1 with TRBJ2-5, with 9 bases aligning to TRBD2. The CDR3 spans 15 residues. Germline CDR1 SQVTM, CDR2 ANQGSEA. DNA of the CDR3: TGCGGCGTAGCCGTCCGGACTAGCGCTGAAGAGACCCAGTACTTC. Its translation is CGVAVRTSAEETQYF.

The V and J genes are TRBV12-3 or TRBV12-4 and TRBJ2-1; D call uncertain. Trimming left V 2 bases short and J 10 bases short, with 12 bases between. The CDR3 contains 13 residues. The CDR3 nucleotides read TGTGCCAGCAGTTTATCCGACAAGGGAGAGCAGTTCTTC. Its protein product is CASSLSDKGEQFF.